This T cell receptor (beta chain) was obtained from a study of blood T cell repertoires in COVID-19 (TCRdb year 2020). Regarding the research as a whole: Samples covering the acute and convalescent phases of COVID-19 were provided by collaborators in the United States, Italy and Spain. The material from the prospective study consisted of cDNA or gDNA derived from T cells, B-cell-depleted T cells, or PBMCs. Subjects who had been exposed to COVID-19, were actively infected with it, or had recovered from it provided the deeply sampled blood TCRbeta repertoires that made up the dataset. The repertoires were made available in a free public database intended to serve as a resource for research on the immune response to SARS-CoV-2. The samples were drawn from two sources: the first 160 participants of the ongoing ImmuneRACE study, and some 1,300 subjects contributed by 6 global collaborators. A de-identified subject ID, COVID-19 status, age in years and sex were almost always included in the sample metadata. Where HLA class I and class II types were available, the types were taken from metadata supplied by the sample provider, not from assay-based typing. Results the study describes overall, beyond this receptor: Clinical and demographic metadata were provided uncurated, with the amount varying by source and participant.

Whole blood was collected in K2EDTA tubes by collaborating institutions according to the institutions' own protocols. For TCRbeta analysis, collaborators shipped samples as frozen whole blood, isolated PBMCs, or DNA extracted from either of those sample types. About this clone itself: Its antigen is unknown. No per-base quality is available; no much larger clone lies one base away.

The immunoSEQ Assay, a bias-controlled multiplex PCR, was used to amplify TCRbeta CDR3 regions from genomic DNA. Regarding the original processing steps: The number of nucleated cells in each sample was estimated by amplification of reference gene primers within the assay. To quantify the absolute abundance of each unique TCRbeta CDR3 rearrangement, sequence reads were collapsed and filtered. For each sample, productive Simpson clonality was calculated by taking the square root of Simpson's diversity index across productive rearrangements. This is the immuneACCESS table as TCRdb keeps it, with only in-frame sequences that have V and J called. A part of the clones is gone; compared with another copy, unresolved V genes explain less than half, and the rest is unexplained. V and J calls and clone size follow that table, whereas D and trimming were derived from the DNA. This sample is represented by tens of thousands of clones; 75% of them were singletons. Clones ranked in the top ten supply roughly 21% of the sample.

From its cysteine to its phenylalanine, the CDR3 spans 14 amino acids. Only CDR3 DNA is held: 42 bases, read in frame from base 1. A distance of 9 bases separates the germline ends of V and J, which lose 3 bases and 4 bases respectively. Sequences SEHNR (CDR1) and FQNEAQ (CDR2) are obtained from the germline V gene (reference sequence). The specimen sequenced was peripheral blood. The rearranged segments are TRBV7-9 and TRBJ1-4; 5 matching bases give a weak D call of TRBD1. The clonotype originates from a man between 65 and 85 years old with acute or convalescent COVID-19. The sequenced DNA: TGTGCCAGCAGCTTGGGGCAGGATAATGAAAAACTGTTTTTT. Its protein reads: CASSLGQDNEKLFF.